The source of this TCR beta chain is a study of T cell responses to AZD1222 COVID-19 vaccine (dated by TCRdb to the early 2020s). Describing the broader study: TCR sequencing was performed for fewer than 250 trial participants, of whom 200 to 220 were given two doses of AZD1222 and approximately 26 were given two doses of MenACWY control vaccine. Trial participants were enrolled by age into 18-55, 56-69 and 70-plus year subgroups, with roughly 160, 29 and 62 TCR-sequenced participants respectively. The full study reports these points: In the small 56-69-year group, the increase in depth fell short of significance, most likely because of low power. Only a handful of AZD1222 recipients were SARS-CoV-2 seropositive at baseline, limiting conclusions about previously exposed vaccinees. Epitopes outside the regions mutated in the B.1.351 and B.1.1.7 variants were reportedly recognized by nearly half of the unique spike-specific TCRs. Because no day 14 peak-response samples were available, the repertoires could be characterized only after the peak T cell response. Most participants were white British and females outnumbered males, and the authors suggested that clonal diversity may have been underestimated. After two AZD1222 doses, spike-specific TCR breadth and depth were significantly higher than at day 0 and than in MenACWY recipients. The whole spike protein was spanned by vaccine-associated CD4 TCRs, and dominant responses were seen in regions 160-218 and 743-854.

Spanning cysteine to phenylalanine, the CDR3 consists of 13 amino acids. The retained sequence is limited to the CDR3, 39 bases, with the frame set at the first base. The germline V gene encodes CDR1 KGHSH and CDR2 LQKENI. V loses 3 bases of germline sequence and J loses 4 bases, and the interval between the two ends is 9 bases. The time point label for this specimen denotes: about 28 days (+/-7) after the second vaccine dose. AZD1222 recipients with second doses at about 4 weeks or about 12 weeks were pooled, because spike-specific TCR depth and breadth did not differ between schedules. Vaccinee samples were obtained from the UK trials COV001 and COV002, which included a single-blind randomized controlled phase 2/3 trial of AZD1222 (ChAdOx1 nCoV-19) in healthy adults. For TCRbeta chain sequencing, PBMC samples from trial participants were taken at day 0 and at day 28 after the second dose. For this clone: The target of this receptor is not known. No per-base quality is available; no much larger clone lies one base away.

The CDR3 regions of human TCRbeta chains were analyzed by immunosequencing. On the authors' methods: Repertoire TCRs were checked for matches against a reference library of SARS-CoV-2-specific TCRs that had been generated using the MIRA antigen-specificity platform. Breadth was defined as the fraction of unique TCRs that were SARS-CoV-2-associated. Depth was defined as the fraction of total T cells that were SARS-CoV-2-associated. Using the MIRA data, each spike-specific TCR was assigned both to the spike region to which the TCR was reactive and to a CD4 or CD8 class. Log10-transformed breadth and depth values were compared by one-way ANOVA with Sidak's multiple comparisons tests. The table was pulled from immuneACCESS by TCRdb, which kept in-frame rearrangements only. Such tables lose some clones; where checked, under half of the loss comes from unresolved V genes, and the rest has no known cause. The DNA was the basis for D and trimming; V, J and clone size are from that table. Across this sample there are 75,000 to 100,000 clones, with more than 85% seen only once. The ten largest clones add up to about 3.4% of the sample.

In this chain, TRBV18 is recombined with TRBJ1-2; TRBD1 is perhaps the D gene, given 6 matching bases. This sequence originates from an adult who received the AZD1222 COVID-19 vaccine. The sequencing used peripheral blood, collected 28 days after the second AZD1222 dose. The CDR3 is CASSPQGGYGYTF. Read as DNA, the sequence is TGTGCCAGCTCACCGCAAGGGGGCTATGGCTACACCTTC.